This T cell receptor (beta chain) was found in a study of shared clonotypes between healthy human individuals. Points from the study as a whole: Sorted-subset samples were not fully sequenced, rarefaction indicated.

A CD45RA+ naive subset and a CD45RA-negative memory subset were split from CD4+ cells. Points on this clone: The target antigen is unknown.

V was pared by 0 bases and J by 1 base, with 11 bases between. CDR3 length equals 16 residues. Per the germline V gene, CDR1 is SGHTA and CDR2 is FQGTGA. Data came from immunoSEQ multiplex PCR; TCRdb stores just in-frame clones and leaves some out. The data contain 1 million to 1.3 million clones, more than 75% of them singletons. Material for sequencing was memory CD4+ T cells from PBMCs. The subset was: CD45RA-negative fraction. The sequence was obtained from a man younger than 35 in good health. Some clones in this sample may be carry-over from other donors' samples. The rearrangement joins TRBV7-3 to TRBJ2-3; D is unclear. CDR3 nucleotides: TGTGCCAGCAGCTTAACCGGTAACGCGGGCACAGATACGCAGTATTTT. Its translation is CASSLTGNAGTDTQYF.